A single TCR beta chain is shown here with its context. The antigen remains undetermined. This specimen comes from a study of shared clonotypes between healthy human individuals. Study-wide background: The study enrolled a couple of women and a few men aged 18 to 49. Study-wide points: The genetic and exposure-history diversity represented was limited by few donors.

Sequencing was performed with immunoSEQ multiplex PCR; in TCRdb, only in-frame clones are kept and a portion is missing. The sample lists more than 2 million clones, 95% seen once, with roughly 0.13% in the top ten. A CD45RA-negative memory subset and a CD45RA+ naive subset were separated from the CD4+ cells. Germline CDR1 MNHNS, CDR2 SASEGT. This CDR3 has 13 amino acids. V shed 8 bases, J shed 4 bases, and the junction held 5 bases outside the gene matches. The sequence came from a young man in good health. This chain links TRBV6-1 with TRBJ2-1; 7 nucleotides align to TRBD1. The specimen was naive CD4+ T cells sorted from blood. Subset denoted: CD45RA+ positively selected. CDR3 sequence reads: CASSGQLYNEQFF. CDR3 DNA sequence: TGTGCCAGCTCGGGACAGCTTTACAATGAGCAGTTCTTC.